Given below is one T cell receptor (beta chain) in context. Its specificity is not known. The sample belongs to a study of cytomegalovirus exposure and HLA in healthy donors. Findings and caveats of the study: Earlier analysis yielded a pattern in which most TCR beta V segments were productive about 90% or about 30% of the time.

The germline V gene encodes CDR1 SGHDT and CDR2 YYEEEE. Unmatched junction bases numbered 4, after V lost 2 bases and J lost 0 bases. This CDR3 region has 15 residues. Use of 60 Vbeta and 13 Jbeta primers characterized the PCR. Assay: immunoSEQ multiplex PCR; the TCRdb copy retains only in-frame clones and omits some. The sample holds over 100,000 clones, over 60% seen once. The V gene is TRBV5-6, the J gene TRBJ2-5; 7 positions agree with TRBD1. The sequenced sample consisted of PBMCs. This sequence was found in a woman aged 25 to 45 in good health and CMV-seropositive. The CDR3, as DNA: TGTGCCAGCAGCTTTAGGGGGCGCAACCAAGAGACCCAGTACTTC. This encodes CASSFRGRNQETQYF.